The 4 T cell receptor beta chains listed next were all sequenced from one sample in a study of PD-L1 blockade in urothelial cancer. Time point: pretreatment peripheral blood. Sequenced by immunoSEQ multiplex PCR; TCRdb stores in-frame clones only, minus some. The sample has tens of thousands of clones; over 75% are singletons. Sequencing used PBMCs, obtained around atezolizumab (anti-PD-L1) treatment. The source of these receptors is a man in his sixties or seventies with urothelial cancer.

V gene TRBV6-1 combines with J gene TRBJ2-3, with D tentatively TRBD1 (6 bases). This CDR3 contains 13 residues. V was trimmed by 6 bases and J by 0 bases, leaving 7 bases between them. Germline V lookup: CDR1 MNHNS, CDR2 SASEGT. The CDR3 nucleotides are TGTGCCAGCAGGGGGGCTAGCACAGATACGCAGTATTTT. Translation: CASRGASTDTQYF.

The gene calls are TRBV4-2 and TRBJ2-1, with 10 bases fitting TRBD2. The CDR3 has 15 amino acids. The V gene end was trimmed by 5 bases and the J gene end by 7 bases; junction bases not matched to a gene: 8. Germline assignment: CDR1 LGHNA and CDR2 YNFKEQ. CDR3 DNA: TGTGCCAGCAGCACCCGAGCGGGAGGGCGTAATGAGCAGTTCTTC. Protein sequence: CASSTRAGGRNEQFF.

The rearrangement uses TRBV27 and TRBJ2-7; the D is unclear. The V gene lost 3 bases and the J gene lost 2 bases, with 11 bases spanning the gap. CDR1 is MNHEY and CDR2 is SMNVEV in the germline V gene (reference sequence). The CDR3 totals 14 residues. The chain's CDR3 is CASSFLGLAYEQYF. CDR3 nucleotides: TGTGCCAGCAGTTTCCTAGGCCTAGCCTACGAGCAGTACTTC.

The chain employs TRBV30 and TRBJ1-5, with TRBD1 matching over 7 bases. The length of the CDR3 is 15 residues. Trimming at V came to 5 bases and at J to 4 bases, leaving 11 bases not matched to a gene. CDR1 is GTSNPN, CDR2 SVGIG, per germline (reference sequence). DNA of the CDR3: TGTGCCTGGGAAGCCCAGGGACAGACTAATCAGCCCCAGCATTTT. As protein: CAWEAQGQTNQPQHF.